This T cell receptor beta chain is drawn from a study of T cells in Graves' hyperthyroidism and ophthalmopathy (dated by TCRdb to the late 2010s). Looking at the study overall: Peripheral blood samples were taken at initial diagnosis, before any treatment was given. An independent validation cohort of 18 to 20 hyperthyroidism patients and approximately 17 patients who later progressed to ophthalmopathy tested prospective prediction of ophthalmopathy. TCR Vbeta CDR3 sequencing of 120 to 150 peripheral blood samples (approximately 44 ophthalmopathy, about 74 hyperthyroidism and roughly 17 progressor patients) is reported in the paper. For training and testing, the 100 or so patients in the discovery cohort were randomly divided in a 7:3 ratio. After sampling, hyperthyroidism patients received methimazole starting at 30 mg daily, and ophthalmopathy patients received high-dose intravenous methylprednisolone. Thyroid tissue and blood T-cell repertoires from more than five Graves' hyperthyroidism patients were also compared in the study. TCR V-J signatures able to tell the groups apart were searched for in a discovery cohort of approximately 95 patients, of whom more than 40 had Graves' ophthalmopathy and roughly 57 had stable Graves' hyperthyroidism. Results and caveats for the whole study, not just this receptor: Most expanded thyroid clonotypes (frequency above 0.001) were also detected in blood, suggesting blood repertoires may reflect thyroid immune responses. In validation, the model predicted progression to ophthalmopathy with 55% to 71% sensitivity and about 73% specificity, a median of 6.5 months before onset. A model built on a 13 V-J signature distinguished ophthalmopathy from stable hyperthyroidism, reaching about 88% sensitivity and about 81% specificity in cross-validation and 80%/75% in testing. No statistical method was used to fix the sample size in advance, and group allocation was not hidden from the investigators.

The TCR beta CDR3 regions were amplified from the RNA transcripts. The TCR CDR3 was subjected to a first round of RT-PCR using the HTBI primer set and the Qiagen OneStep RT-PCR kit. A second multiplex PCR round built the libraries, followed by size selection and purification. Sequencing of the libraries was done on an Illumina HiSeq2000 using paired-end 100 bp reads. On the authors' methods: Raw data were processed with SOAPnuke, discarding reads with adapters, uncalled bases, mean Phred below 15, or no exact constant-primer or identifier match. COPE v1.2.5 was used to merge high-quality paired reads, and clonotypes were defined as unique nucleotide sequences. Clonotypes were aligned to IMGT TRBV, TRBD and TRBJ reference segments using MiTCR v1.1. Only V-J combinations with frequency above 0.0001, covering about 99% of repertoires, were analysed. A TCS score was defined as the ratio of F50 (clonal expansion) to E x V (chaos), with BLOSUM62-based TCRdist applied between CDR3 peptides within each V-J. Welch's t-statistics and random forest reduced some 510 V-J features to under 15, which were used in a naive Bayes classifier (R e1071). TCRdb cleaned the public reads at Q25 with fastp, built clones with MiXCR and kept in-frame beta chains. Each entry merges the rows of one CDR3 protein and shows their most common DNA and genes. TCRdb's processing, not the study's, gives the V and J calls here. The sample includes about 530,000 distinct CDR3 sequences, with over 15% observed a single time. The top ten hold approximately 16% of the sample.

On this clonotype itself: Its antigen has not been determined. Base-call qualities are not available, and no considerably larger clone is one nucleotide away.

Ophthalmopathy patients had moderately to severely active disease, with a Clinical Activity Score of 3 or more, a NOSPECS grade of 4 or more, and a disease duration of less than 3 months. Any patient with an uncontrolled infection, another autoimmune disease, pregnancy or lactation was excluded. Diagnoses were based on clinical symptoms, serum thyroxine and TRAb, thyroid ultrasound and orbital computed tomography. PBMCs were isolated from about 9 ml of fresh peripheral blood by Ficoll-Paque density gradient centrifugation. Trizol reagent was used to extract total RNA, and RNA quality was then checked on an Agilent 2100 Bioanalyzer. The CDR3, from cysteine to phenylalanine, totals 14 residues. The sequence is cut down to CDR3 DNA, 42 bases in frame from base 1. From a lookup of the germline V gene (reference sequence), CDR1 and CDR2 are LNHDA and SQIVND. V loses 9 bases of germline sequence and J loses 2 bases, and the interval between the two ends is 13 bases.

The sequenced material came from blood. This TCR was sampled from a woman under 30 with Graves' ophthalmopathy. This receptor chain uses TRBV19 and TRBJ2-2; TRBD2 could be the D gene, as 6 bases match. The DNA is TGTGCCAGCCGATATAGCGGAAACACCGGGGAGCTGTTTTTT. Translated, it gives CASRYSGNTGELFF.